One and the same sample provided the 29 T cell receptor beta chains below, sequenced in a study of blood T cell repertoires in COVID-19. Clones were sequenced by immunoSEQ multiplex PCR, and TCRdb holds only the in-frame ones, with some missing. The sample holds about 270,000 clones, 75% to 90% seen once. Sequencing was carried out using PBMCs or T cells enriched from blood (not recorded which). The source of these receptors is a woman in her late teens or twenties who had recovered from COVID-19.

The chain links TRBV5-1 to TRBJ2-1, with TRBD1 identical over 8 bases. This CDR3 is built from 14 residues. V was clipped by 4 bases and J by 3 bases; unmatched bases: 3. Germline V lookup: CDR1 SGHRS, CDR2 YFSETQ. The CDR3 sequence: CASSLGQDYNEQFF. In nucleotides, the CDR3 is TGCGCCAGCAGCCTGGGACAGGACTACAATGAGCAGTTCTTC.

This sequence joins TRBV28 and TRBJ1-2; D not resolved. The germline CDR1 and CDR2 sequences are MDHEN and SYDVKM. The CDR3 is made up of 12 amino acids. V was shortened by 6 bases and J by 6 bases, with 11 bases between the two germline ends. This CDR3 reads CASRSLFDGYTF. CDR3 in DNA: TGTGCCAGCAGATCCCTATTCGATGGCTACACCTTC.

V is TRBV6-5 and J is TRBJ2-2; 8 bases map to TRBD1. The CDR3 has 14 amino acids. V shed 2 bases and J 7 bases; nucleotides not matched to a gene: 3. The germline CDR1 and CDR2 sequences are MNHEY and SVGAGI. The chain's CDR3 is CASSYNDRGGELFF. The CDR3 region has the DNA TGTGCCAGCAGTTACAATGACAGGGGCGGGGAGCTGTTTTTT.

The chain couples TRBV5-6 to TRBJ2-5; 9 nucleotides line up with TRBD2. The germline gives CDR1 SGHDT, CDR2 YYEEEE. The CDR3 length is 16 residues. V gave up 1 base and J gave up 1 base; unmatched junction bases: 5. CDR3: CASSLFSGGVQETQYF. The CDR3 DNA reads as TGTGCCAGCAGCTTGTTTAGCGGGGGCGTCCAAGAGACCCAGTACTTC.

The rearrangement uses TRBV28 and TRBJ1-2; TRBD1 matches at 9 bases. The germline V gene encodes CDR1 MDHEN and CDR2 SYDVKM. This CDR3 comprises 13 residues. Trimming removed 6 bases from V and 7 bases from J; junction bases left unmatched: 6. CDR3 in DNA: TGTGCCAGCAGGACAGGGGGTGAAGCTGGCTACACCTTC. It specifies CASRTGGEAGYTF.

This clone was detected only a few times. The rearrangement links TRBV4-2 to TRBJ2-7; tentatively, D is TRBD1 (5 bases). Trimming removed 0 bases from V and 0 bases from J, with 12 bases in between. This CDR3 comprises 16 residues. Per germline, CDR1 LGHNA and CDR2 YNFKEQ. CDR3: CASSQESPGSSYEQYF. Written as DNA, the CDR3 is TGTGCCAGCAGCCAAGAGTCCCCAGGGTCCTCCTACGAGCAGTACTTC.

The count of this clone is one. The chain employs TRBV5-4 and TRBJ2-7; D is perhaps TRBD1 (6 bases). Trimming cost V 1 base and J 4 bases, with 15 bases left between them. This CDR3 comprises 15 residues. Germline CDR1 reads SGHNT; CDR2 reads YYREEE (reference sequence). The CDR3 DNA reads TGTGCCAGCAGCTTGAGTCCAGGGGTAAATTACGAGCAGTACTTC. Protein: CASSLSPGVNYEQYF.

The V call is TRBV20-1, the J call TRBJ1-1; D unresolved. Per germline, CDR1 DFQATT and CDR2 SNEGSKA (reference sequence). Trimming stripped 6 bases from V and 5 bases from J, with 7 bases between. The CDR3 spans 10 residues. This chain's CDR3 is CSAGGTEAFF. The CDR3 nucleotides are TGCAGTGCGGGCGGGACTGAAGCTTTCTTT.

V and J are TRBV19 and TRBJ2-3; 8 nucleotides align to TRBD2. This CDR3 spans 16 amino acids. Germline lookup yields CDR1 LNHDA and CDR2 SQIVND (reference sequence). V was pared by 5 bases and J by 4 bases, with 11 bases of the junction left unmatched. CDR3 DNA: TGTGCCAGTAGTTACCAGCGGGGGAAGGGAGCAGATACGCAGTATTTT. Protein product: CASSYQRGKGADTQYF.

The genes are TRBV2 and TRBJ2-3; D not resolved. This CDR3 has 12 residues. CDR1 is SNHLY and CDR2 is FYNNEI in the germline V gene. With 6 bases removed from V and 5 bases from J, the gap between germline ends came to 9 bases. The CDR3 bases are TGTGCCAGCAGCGGTACTGGAGATACGCAGTATTTT. Its translation is CASSGTGDTQYF.

The chain joins TRBV5-4 to TRBJ1-2; 8 bases are a match to TRBD1. Germline CDR1 is SGHNT and CDR2 is YYREEE (reference sequence). Trimming removed 0 bases from V and 7 bases from J; junction bases left unmatched: 8. CDR3 length: 15 residues. CDR3 coding DNA: TGTGCCAGCAGCTTGGCAGGGGGCGGGAGCGGTGGCTACACCTTC. Protein sequence: CASSLAGGGSGGYTF.

The table lists this clone with a count of one. The chain recombines TRBV6-5 with TRBJ1-4, with D perhaps matching TRBD1 (6 bases). This CDR3 contains 13 residues. Germline V CDR1 and CDR2: MNHEY, SVGAGI. Trimming removed 4 bases at V and 8 bases at J, with 11 bases between. The CDR3 here is CASSFTGLEKLFF. The CDR3 nucleotides are TGTGCCAGCAGTTTTACAGGGCTAGAAAAACTGTTTTTT.

With regard to this clone: In the same sample, other DNA sequences code for this CDR3. The chain employs TRBV7-2 and TRBJ1-6; D is perhaps TRBD1 (6 bases). V was shortened by 3 bases and J by 7 bases, with 10 bases between the two germline ends. In germline, CDR1 is SGHTA, CDR2 FQGNSA. The CDR3 loop spans 14 amino acids. CDR3 region: CASSFKQGNSPLHF. CDR3 in DNA: TGTGCCAGCAGCTTCAAACAGGGAAATTCACCCCTCCACTTT.

This chain connects TRBV10-3 to TRBJ1-5, with TRBD1 matching 9 bases. Germline lookup yields CDR1 ENHRY and CDR2 SYGVKD. This CDR3 contains 16 residues. The V segment lost 4 bases and the J segment 4 bases; nucleotides outside the gene matches: 8. The CDR3 sequence is CAISGTDRGSNQPQHF. The DNA for the CDR3 is TGTGCCATCAGTGGGACCGACAGGGGGTCGAATCAGCCCCAGCATTTT.

The CDR3 protein is CASSFGDKEYSPLHF. In DNA, the CDR3 is TGTGCCAGCAGCTTCGGGGATAAGGAATATTCACCCCTCCACTTT. V is TRBV5-4 and J is TRBJ1-6, with D uncertain. The CDR3 runs to 15 residues. V was clipped by 2 bases and J by 8 bases, with 14 bases between them. Per the germline V gene, CDR1 is SGHNT and CDR2 is YYREEE (reference sequence).

This chain connects TRBV11-2 to TRBJ2-7, with TRBD2 matching over 7 bases. V shed 1 base and J 3 bases; nucleotides not matched to a gene: 3. Germline loops: CDR1 SGHAT, CDR2 FQNNGV. The CDR3 totals 14 residues. In nucleotides, the CDR3 is TGTGCCAGCAGCTTAGGTGGGGAGGGCTACGAGCAGTACTTC. Translating gives CASSLGGEGYEQYF. The full variable domain, completed using reference TRBV11-2 and TRBJ2-7, is EAGVAQSPRYKIIEKRQSVAFWCNPISGHATLYWYQQILGQGPKLLIQFQNNGVVDDSQLPKDRFSAERLKGVDSTLKIQPAKLEDSAVYLCASSLGGEGYEQYFGPGTRLTVT.

The J gene is TRBJ1-2, the V gene TRBV4-1; a weak D match, TRBD1 (6 bases). V lost 2 bases, J lost 7 bases, and 14 bases lay in between. In germline, CDR1 is MGHRA, CDR2 YSYEKL. The CDR3 length is 14 residues. In DNA form, the CDR3 reads TGCGCCAGCAGCCAACGGCAGGGGCGCGGTGGCTACACCTTC. Its protein product is CASSQRQGRGGYTF.

This chain links TRBV4-1 with TRBJ2-5, with D possibly TRBD2 on 6 matching bases. Trimming pared 1 base from V and 5 bases from J, leaving 14 bases between. Germline assignment: CDR1 MGHRA and CDR2 YSYEKL. The CDR3 has 15 residues. This CDR3 reads CASSQGPAEGETQYF. The DNA of the CDR3 is TGCGCCAGCAGCCAAGGGCCCGCGGAGGGGGAGACCCAGTACTTC.

The chain carries TRBV27 and TRBJ2-6; TRBD1 is a possible D gene (6 bases). Trimming stripped 7 bases from V and 0 bases from J, with 19 bases between. The CDR3 sequence is 18 residues long. The V gene's germline CDR1 is MNHEY and CDR2 SMNVEV (reference sequence). DNA for the CDR3: TGTGCCAGCACCCCCGGGACATATGCCAGCTCTGGGGCCAACGTCCTGACTTTC. It codes for CASTPGTYASSGANVLTF.

The chain recombines TRBV12-3 or TRBV12-4 with TRBJ1-2; 7 bases match TRBD1. The length of the CDR3 is 13 residues. With V trimmed by 6 bases and J by 2 bases, 3 bases remained unmatched. CDR3 in DNA: TGTGCCAGCAGCCCAGGGGGGAACTATGGCTACACCTTC. Its translation: CASSPGGNYGYTF.

This clone showed up just once. V gene TRBV9 combines with J gene TRBJ2-1, with 12 positions matching TRBD2. This CDR3 contains 15 residues. After removal of 2 bases from V and 8 bases from J, the junction contained 5 bases not matched to a gene. Germline values: CDR1 SGDLS, CDR2 YYNGEE. DNA for the CDR3: TGTGCCAGCAGCGTCCTAGCGGGGGGGCTCGATGAGCAGTTCTTC. It yields the protein CASSVLAGGLDEQFF. Combining the CDR3 with reference TRBV9 and TRBJ2-1 gives the whole variable domain DSGVTQTPKHLITATGQRVTLRCSPRSGDLSVYWYQQSLDQGLQFLIQYYNGEERAKGNILERFSAQQFPDLHSELNLSSLELGDSALYFCASSVLAGGLDEQFFGPGTRLTVL.

This sequence joins TRBV9 and TRBJ2-3, with D possibly matching TRBD2 (7 bases). Germline CDR1 reads SGDLS; CDR2 reads YYNGEE. V lost 0 bases, J lost 8 bases, and 13 bases lay in between. The CDR3 extends over 14 amino acids. The CDR3 loop is CASSVAGGPSTQYF. CDR3 nucleotides: TGTGCCAGCAGCGTAGCCGGGGGGCCGTCTACGCAGTATTTT.

This clone was observed a handful of times. CDR3 bases: TGTGCCAGCAGCTCTAGCGGGGGACCCCTCGACGAGCAGTACTTC. This sequence encodes CASSSSGGPLDEQYF. This chain joins TRBV28 and TRBJ2-7; TRBD2 agrees at 10 bases. This CDR3 region has 15 residues. V shed 6 bases, J shed 5 bases, and the junction held 10 bases outside the gene matches. CDR1 and CDR2 (germline): MDHEN, SYDVKM.

The chain combines TRBV18 with TRBJ2-1; D uncertain. The V end lost 2 bases, the J end lost 0 bases, and 11 bases lay between the germline ends. CDR3 size: 16 residues. From germline, CDR1 is KGHSH and CDR2 LQKENI. CDR3 sequence: CASSPTSRGSYNEQFF. CDR3 nucleotide sequence: TGTGCCAGCTCACCAACTTCCCGCGGCTCCTACAATGAGCAGTTCTTC.

This chain uses TRBV4-1 with TRBJ2-1; TRBD2 agrees at 10 bases. V shed 4 bases, J shed 6 bases, and the junction held 6 bases outside the gene matches. The germline CDR1 and CDR2 sequences are MGHRA and YSYEKL. The CDR3 runs 15 residues. CDR3: CASSPPSGSFNEQFF. The CDR3 DNA follows: TGCGCCAGCAGCCCGCCTAGCGGGAGTTTCAATGAGCAGTTCTTC.

The gene calls are TRBV2 and TRBJ2-3, with TRBD2 identical over 8 bases. After removal of 1 base from V and 2 bases from J, the junction contained 5 bases not matched to a gene. The CDR3 is made up of 16 amino acids. Germline loops: CDR1 SNHLY, CDR2 FYNNEI. The CDR3 DNA follows: TGTGCCAGCAGTGAAGTCGCCGGGGGGGACACAGATACGCAGTATTTT. Its protein is CASSEVAGGDTDTQYF.

J is TRBJ1-2 and V is TRBV2, with 7 bases aligning to TRBD1. CDR3 size: 13 residues. V gave up 4 bases and J gave up 7 bases; unmatched junction bases: 6. Germline CDR1 is SNHLY and CDR2 is FYNNEI. CDR3: CASSADRDRGYTF. CDR3 sequence (DNA): TGTGCCAGCAGTGCTGACAGGGACCGTGGCTACACCTTC.

This chain links TRBV10-2 with TRBJ1-4; D may be TRBD1 (5 bases). From germline, CDR1 is WSHSY and CDR2 SAAADI. Between the trimmed V and J ends, which lost 3 bases and 7 bases, there was a span of 15 bases. The CDR3 sequence is 15 residues long. CDR3 sequence: CASSDTGRVAEKLFF. The CDR3 DNA follows: TGCGCCAGCAGTGATACGGGCAGGGTCGCTGAAAAACTGTTTTTT.

This clone was counted between two and nine times. The CDR3 region has the DNA TGTGCCAGTAGTTCCAGACCCTTTGCGGGCAATCAGCCCCAGCATTTT. Residues: CASSSRPFAGNQPQHF. The V gene is TRBV19, the J gene TRBJ1-5, with D unresolved. V lost 5 bases to trimming and J lost 2 bases, with 16 bases between them. In germline, CDR1 is LNHDA, CDR2 SQIVND (reference sequence). This CDR3 has 16 amino acids.